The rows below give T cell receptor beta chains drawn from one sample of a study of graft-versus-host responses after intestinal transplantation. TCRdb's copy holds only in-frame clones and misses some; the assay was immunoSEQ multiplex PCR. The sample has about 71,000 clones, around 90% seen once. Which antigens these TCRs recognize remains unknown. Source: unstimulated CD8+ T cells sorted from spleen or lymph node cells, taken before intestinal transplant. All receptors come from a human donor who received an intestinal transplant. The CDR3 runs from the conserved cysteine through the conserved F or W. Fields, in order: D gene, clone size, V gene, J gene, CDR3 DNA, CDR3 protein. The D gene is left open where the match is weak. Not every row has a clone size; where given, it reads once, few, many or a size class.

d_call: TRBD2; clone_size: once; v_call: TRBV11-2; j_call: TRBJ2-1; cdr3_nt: TGTGCCAGCAGCTTAACAACTAGCGGGTTGAGCTCCTACAATGAGCAGTTCTTC; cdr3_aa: CASSLTTSGLSSYNEQFF
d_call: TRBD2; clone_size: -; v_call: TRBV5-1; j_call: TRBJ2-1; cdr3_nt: TGCGCCAGCAGCCTCCTCCCGGGACTAGCTACAAGATCGGCCCCAATCGTCAGTGAGCAGTTCTTC; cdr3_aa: CASSLLPGLATRSAPIVSEQFF
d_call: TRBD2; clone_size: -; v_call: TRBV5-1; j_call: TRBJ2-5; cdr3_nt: TGCGCCAGCAGCTATGCCCTAGCGGGGGGATTCGGGGAGACCCAGTACTTC; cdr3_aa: CASSYALAGGFGETQYF
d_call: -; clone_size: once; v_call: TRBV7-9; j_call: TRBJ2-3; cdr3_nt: TGTGCCAGCAGCCTACGTGGGGGGGCCCTGACAGATACGCAGTATTTT; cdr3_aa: CASSLRGGALTDTQYF
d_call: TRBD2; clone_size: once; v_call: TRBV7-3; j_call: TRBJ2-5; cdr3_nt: TGTGCCAGCAGCTTAAGGGCGGGGGACGGGGAGACCCAGTACTTC; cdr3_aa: CASSLRAGDGETQYF
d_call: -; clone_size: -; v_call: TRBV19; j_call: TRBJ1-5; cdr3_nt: TGTGCCAGTATTTCTGGGCCTAATCAGCCCCAGCATTTT; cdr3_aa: CASISGPNQPQHF
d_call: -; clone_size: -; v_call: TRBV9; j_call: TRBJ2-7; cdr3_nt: TGTGCCAGCAGCCCCCAAGGGCAGGGCTGGGACGAGCAGTACTTC; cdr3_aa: CASSPQGQGWDEQYF
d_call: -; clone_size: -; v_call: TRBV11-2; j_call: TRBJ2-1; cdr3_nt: TGTGCCAGCAGCTTAATGAGTGAGGGATGGGATGAGCAGTTCTTC; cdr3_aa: CASSLMSEGWDEQFF
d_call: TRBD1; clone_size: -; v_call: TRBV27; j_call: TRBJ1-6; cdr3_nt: TGTGCCAGCACCATGGGGGACAGTGATAATTCACCCCTCCACTTT; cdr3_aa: CASTMGDSDNSPLHF
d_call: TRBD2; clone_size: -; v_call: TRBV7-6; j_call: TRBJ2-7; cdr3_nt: TGTGCCAGCAGCTTGGACCCCGGGACTAGCGGGGAAGAGCAGTACTTC; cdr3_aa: CASSLDPGTSGEEQYF
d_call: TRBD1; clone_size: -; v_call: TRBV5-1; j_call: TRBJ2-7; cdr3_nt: TGCGCCAGCACCGGACAGGATGCTTCTACGGGTGAGCAGTACTTC; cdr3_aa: CASTGQDASTGEQYF
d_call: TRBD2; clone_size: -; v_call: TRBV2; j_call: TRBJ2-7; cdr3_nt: TGTGCCAGCACGCGGGGGGAGTACGAGCAGTACTTC; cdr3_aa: CASTRGEYEQYF
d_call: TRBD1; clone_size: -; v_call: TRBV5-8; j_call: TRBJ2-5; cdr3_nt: TGTGCCAGCAGCTTGGGACAGGGGTACCAAGAGACCCAGTACTTC; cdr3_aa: CASSLGQGYQETQYF
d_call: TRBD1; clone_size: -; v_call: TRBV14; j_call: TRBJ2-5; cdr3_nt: TGTGCCAGCAGCCAAGATCCCAGGACAGGCTTTCAAGAGACCCAGTACTTC; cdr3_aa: CASSQDPRTGFQETQYF
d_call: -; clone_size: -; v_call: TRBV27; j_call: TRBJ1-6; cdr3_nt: TGTGCCAGCAGTCCCCCAGGGTATAATTCACCCCTCCACTTT; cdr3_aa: CASSPPGYNSPLHF
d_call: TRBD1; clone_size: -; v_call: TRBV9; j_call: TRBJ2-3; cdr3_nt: TGTGCCAGCAGCGTGGCGACAGGGGGGTCAGATACGCAGTATTTT; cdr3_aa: CASSVATGGSDTQYF
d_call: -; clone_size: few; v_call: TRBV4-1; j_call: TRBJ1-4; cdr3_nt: TGCGCCAGCAGCCAAGGAGGGAAACTGTTTTTT; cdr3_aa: CASSQGGKLFF
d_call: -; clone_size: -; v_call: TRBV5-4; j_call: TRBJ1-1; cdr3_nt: TGTGCCAGCAGCTTGGCCTTCCGGGAGAACACTGAAGCTTTCTTT; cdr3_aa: CASSLAFRENTEAFF
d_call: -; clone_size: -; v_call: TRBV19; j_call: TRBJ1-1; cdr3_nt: TGTGCCAGTAGGGCCGGCAGGGTGACTGAAGCTTTCTTT; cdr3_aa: CASRAGRVTEAFF
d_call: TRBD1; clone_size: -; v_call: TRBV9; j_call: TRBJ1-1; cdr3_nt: TGTGCCAGCAGCGGGGACAGGGGGAACACTGAGGCTTTCTTT; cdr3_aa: CASSGDRGNTEAFF
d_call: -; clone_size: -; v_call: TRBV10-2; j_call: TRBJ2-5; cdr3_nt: TGCGCCATCCTCCGGGGGGCGGGGGAGACCCAGTACTTC; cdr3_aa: CAILRGAGETQYF
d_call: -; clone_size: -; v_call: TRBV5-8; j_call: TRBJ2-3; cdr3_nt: TGTGCCAGCAGCAACCGGGACTTCTCCACAGATACGCAGTATTTT; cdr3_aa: CASSNRDFSTDTQYF
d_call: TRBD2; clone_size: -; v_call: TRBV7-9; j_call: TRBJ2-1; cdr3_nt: TGTGCCAGCAGCTCTCGGACTAGCGGGGGGAATGAGCAGTTCTTC; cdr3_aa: CASSSRTSGGNEQFF
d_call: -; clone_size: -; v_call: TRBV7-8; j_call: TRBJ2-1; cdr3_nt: TGTGCCAGCAGCCCAGAGGTCCGGGGCAATGAGCAGTTCTTC; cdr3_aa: CASSPEVRGNEQFF
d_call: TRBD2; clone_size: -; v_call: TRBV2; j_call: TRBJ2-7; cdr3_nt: TGTGCCAGCACCCTACTAGCGTACGAGCAGTACTTC; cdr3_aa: CASTLLAYEQYF
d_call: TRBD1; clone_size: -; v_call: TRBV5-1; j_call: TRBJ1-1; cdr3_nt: TGCGCCAGCAGCGAGGGGGCTGCAGGAGCTTTCTTT; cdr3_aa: CASSEGAAGAFF
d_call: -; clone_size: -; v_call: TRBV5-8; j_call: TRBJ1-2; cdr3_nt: TGTGCCAGCTGGCAACAGGGATATTACGAAGTCGACTATGGCTACACCTTC; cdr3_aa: CASWQQGYYEVDYGYTF
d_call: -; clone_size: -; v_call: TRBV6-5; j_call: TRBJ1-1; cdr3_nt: TGTGCCAGCAGGGAGAGGGGGAAGCATAGTGAAGCTTTCTTT; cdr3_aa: CASRERGKHSEAFF
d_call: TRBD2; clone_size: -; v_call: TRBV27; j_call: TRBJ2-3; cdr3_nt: TGTGCCAGCAGTATAGCGGGGGGGATCTTGGATACGCAGTATTTT; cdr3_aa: CASSIAGGILDTQYF
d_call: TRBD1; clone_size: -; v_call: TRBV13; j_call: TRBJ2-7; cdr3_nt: TGTGCCAGCAGCCTCGGACAGGGCGCCTACGAGCAGTACTTC; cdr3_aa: CASSLGQGAYEQYF
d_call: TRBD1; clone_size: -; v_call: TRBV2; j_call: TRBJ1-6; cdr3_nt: TGTGCCAGCACCACAGGGGGTTGGGGTAGCTCCTATAATTCACCCCTCCACTTT; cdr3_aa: CASTTGGWGSSYNSPLHF
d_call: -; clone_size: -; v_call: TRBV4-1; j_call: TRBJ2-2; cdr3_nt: TGCGCCAGCAGTATAACGGCCGATCAGGGGAAAGCCGGGGAGCTGTTTTTT; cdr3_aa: CASSITADQGKAGELFF
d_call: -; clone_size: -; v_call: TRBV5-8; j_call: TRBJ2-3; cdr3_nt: TGTGCCAGCAGCCCAGAAGGGGGTACGCAGTATTTT; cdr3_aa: CASSPEGGTQYF
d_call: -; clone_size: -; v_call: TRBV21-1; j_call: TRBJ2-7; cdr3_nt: TGTGCCAGCAGCCCCTGGATTAGCGGGGCCTACGAGCAGTACTTC; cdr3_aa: CASSPWISGAYEQYF
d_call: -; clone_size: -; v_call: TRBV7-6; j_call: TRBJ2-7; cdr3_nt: TGTGCCAGCAGCCCAGGGAAGGGGGGGCTCTACGAGCAGTACTTC; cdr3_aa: CASSPGKGGLYEQYF
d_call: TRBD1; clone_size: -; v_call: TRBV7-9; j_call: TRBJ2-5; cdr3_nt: TGTGCCAGCACGCAGGACAGGGCAGGGACCCAGTACTTC; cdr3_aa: CASTQDRAGTQYF
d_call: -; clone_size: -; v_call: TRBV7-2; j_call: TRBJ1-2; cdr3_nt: TGTGCCAGCAGCTTAGTCGTTTTCCGCAGCTATGGCTACACCTTC; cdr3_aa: CASSLVVFRSYGYTF
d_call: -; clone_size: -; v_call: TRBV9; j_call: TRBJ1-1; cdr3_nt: TGTGCCAGCAGCGTAGCGGGGGGGGGCGCGAACACTGAAGCTTTCTTT; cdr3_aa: CASSVAGGGANTEAFF
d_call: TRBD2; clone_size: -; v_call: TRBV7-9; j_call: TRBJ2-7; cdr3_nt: TGTGCCAGCAGCTCTCCGGGACTAGCTTTCTACGAGCAGTACTTC; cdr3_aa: CASSSPGLAFYEQYF
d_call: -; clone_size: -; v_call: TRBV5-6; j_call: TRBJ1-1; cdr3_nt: TGTGCCAGCAGCTTCCAGCGGATCAGGGAGGATTATACTGAAGCTTTCTTT; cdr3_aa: CASSFQRIREDYTEAFF
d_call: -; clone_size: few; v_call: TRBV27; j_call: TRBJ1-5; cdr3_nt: TGTGCCAGCAGTCCCTCCCCGGGAGGTCAGCCCCAGCATTTT; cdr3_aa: CASSPSPGGQPQHF
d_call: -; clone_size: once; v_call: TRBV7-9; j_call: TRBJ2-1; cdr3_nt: TGTGCCAGCAGCTTCGGAGATGAGCAGTTCTTC; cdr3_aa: CASSFGDEQFF
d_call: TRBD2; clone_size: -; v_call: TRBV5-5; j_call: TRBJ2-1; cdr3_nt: TGTGCCAGCAGCCGTGGGCCCCCGGGGCTAGCGGACAATGAGCAGTTCTTC; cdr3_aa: CASSRGPPGLADNEQFF
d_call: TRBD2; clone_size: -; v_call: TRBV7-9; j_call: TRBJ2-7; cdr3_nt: TGTGCCAGCGGGCCTCCGGGACTAGCTGCGTACGAGCAGTACTTC; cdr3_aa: CASGPPGLAAYEQYF
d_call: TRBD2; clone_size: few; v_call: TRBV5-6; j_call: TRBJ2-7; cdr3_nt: TGTGCCAGCAGCGGCAGTACCGGGACTATCTACGAGCAGTACTTC; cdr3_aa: CASSGSTGTIYEQYF
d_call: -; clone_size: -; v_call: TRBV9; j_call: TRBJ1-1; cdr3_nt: TGTGCCAGCAGCGGGCTAGGAAACACTGAAGCTTTCTTT; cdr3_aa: CASSGLGNTEAFF
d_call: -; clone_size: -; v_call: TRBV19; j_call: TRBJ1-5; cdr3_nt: TGTGCCAGTAGCACGGCGGAGGATAGCAATCAGCCCCAGCATTTT; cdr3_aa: CASSTAEDSNQPQHF
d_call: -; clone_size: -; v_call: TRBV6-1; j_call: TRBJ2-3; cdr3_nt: TGTGCCAGCAGTGAAATTCTAGATACGCAGTATTTT; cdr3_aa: CASSEILDTQYF